These 29 T cell receptor beta chains were all obtained from the same sample, sequenced in a study of response to subunit inactivated influenza vaccine. TCRdb itself ran the RT-PCR reads through MiXCR, one entry per CDR3 protein. The data contain around 300,000 distinct CDR3 sequences, approximately 21% of them singletons. Sequences were derived from PBMCs from blood, sampled 21 months after vaccination. The receptors originated from a man between 45 and 75 years old who received an inactivated influenza vaccine.

A few counts support this clonotype. The chain is built from TRBV7-9 and TRBJ1-5; 7 bases line up with TRBD1. The CDR3 is 17 amino acids. Germline CDR1 is SEHNR and CDR2 is FQNEAQ (reference sequence). V shed 6 bases, J shed 1 base, and the junction held 12 bases outside the gene matches. This CDR3 is CASSSGGGPKSNQPQHF. The CDR3, as DNA: TGTGCCAGCAGTTCGGGAGGGGGCCCGAAGAGCAATCAGCCCCAGCATTTT.

This chain links TRBV5-5 with TRBJ1-5; no reliable D call. Trimming stripped 2 bases from V and 5 bases from J, with 8 bases between. This CDR3 comprises 13 residues. Germline values: CDR1 SGHKS, CDR2 YYEKEE (reference sequence). CDR3 sequence: CASSFREHQPQHF. DNA of the CDR3: TGTGCCAGCAGCTTTCGGGAGCATCAGCCCCAGCATTTT.

The chain links TRBV20-1 to TRBJ2-5; the D gene is possibly TRBD1 (5 bases). The CDR3 length is 13 residues. The ends were cut back, 3 bases at V and 5 bases at J, with 13 bases in the middle. The germline V gene encodes CDR1 DFQATT and CDR2 SNEGSKA (reference sequence). The CDR3 protein is CSASGRALETQYF. The CDR3 region has the DNA TGCAGTGCTAGTGGCAGGGCCTTGGAGACCCAGTACTTC.

J is TRBJ2-1 and V is TRBV7-2; TRBD1 agrees at 9 bases. In germline, CDR1 is SGHTA, CDR2 FQGNSA. CDR3 length: 13 amino acids. The trim removed 5 bases at V and 8 bases at J, leaving 4 bases unmatched. The CDR3 region is CASSRDRVYEQFF. CDR3 coding DNA: TGTGCCAGCAGCCGGGACAGGGTCTATGAGCAGTTCTTC.

In this sample, this clonotype turned up a few times. The J gene is TRBJ1-5, the V gene TRBV10-3, with a possible D match to TRBD1 (5 bases). The germline V and J ends were trimmed by 4 bases and 3 bases, with 19 bases remaining between them. Germline CDR1 is ENHRY and CDR2 is SYGVKD. There are 17 residues in the CDR3. As DNA, the CDR3 is TGTGCCATCAGTGGGACCAGGAGGGGAGGGGACAATCAGCCCCAGCATTTT. Translated: CAISGTRRGGDNQPQHF.

The chain uses TRBV12-3 or TRBV12-4 and TRBJ2-2; TRBD1 might be the D (5 bases). This CDR3 has 14 amino acids. Trimming removed 6 bases at V and 7 bases at J, with 15 bases between. The CDR3 here is CASRLARQHGELFF. The CDR3 DNA follows: TGTGCCAGCAGGCTGGCGAGACAGCACGGGGAGCTGTTTTTT.

The rearrangement links TRBV11-2 to TRBJ2-1; 11 nucleotides line up with TRBD2. J lost 4 bases, V lost 0 bases, and 17 bases had no gene match. The CDR3 consists of 21 residues. Germline loops: CDR1 SGHAT, CDR2 FQNNGV. This CDR3 reads CASSLDPTGVLAGGRYNEQFF. The CDR3 nucleotides read TGTGCCAGCAGCTTAGATCCCACAGGGGTGTTAGCGGGAGGGCGATACAATGAGCAGTTCTTC.

The chain recombines TRBV18 with TRBJ1-1; no definite D call. The CDR3 extends over 12 amino acids. Trimming took 6 bases from V and 1 from J, leaving 6 bases between them. Germline V lookup: CDR1 KGHSH, CDR2 LQKENI. The CDR3 here is CASSPANTEAFF. The DNA of the CDR3 is TGTGCCAGCTCTCCAGCGAACACTGAAGCTTTCTTT.

This clonotype was detected only a few times. CDR3 coding DNA: TGTGCCAGCAGCCTAGGCGGGACAGACGGAAACATTCAGTACTTC. Protein product: CASSLGGTDGNIQYF. The chain combines TRBV12-3 or TRBV12-4 with TRBJ2-4; tentatively, D is TRBD1 (7 bases). This CDR3 has 15 residues. Trimming left V 6 bases short and J 6 bases short, with 18 bases between.

The chain combines TRBV5-1 with TRBJ2-1; D is possibly TRBD1 or TRBD2 (5 bases each). CDR1 and CDR2 from the germline V gene are SGHRS and YFSETQ. The CDR3 length is 16 residues. Trimming left V 1 base short and J 9 bases short, with 20 bases between. This CDR3 is CASSLQGTPRSGEQFF. The CDR3 DNA follows: TGCGCCAGCAGCTTGCAAGGGACCCCTAGGTCCGGTGAGCAGTTCTTC. Full variable domain (rest looked up from reference TRBV5-1 and TRBJ2-1): KAGVTQTPRYLIKTRGQQVTLSCSPISGHRSVSWYQQTPGQGLQFLFEYFSETQRNKGNFPGRFSGRQFSNSRSEMNVSTLELGDSALYLCASSLQGTPRSGEQFFGPGTRLTVL.

This clonotype was observed a handful of times. The chain joins TRBV20-1 to TRBJ1-1; D perhaps matches TRBD1 (6 bases). Trimming left V 0 bases short and J 1 base short, with 9 bases between. Germline V gene lookup returns CDR1 DFQATT and CDR2 SNEGSKA (reference sequence). CDR3 size: 14 residues. The CDR3 protein is CSARDVRGNTEAFF. The DNA of the CDR3 is TGCAGTGCTAGAGATGTCAGGGGGAACACTGAAGCTTTCTTT.

There are a few counts of this clonotype. The chain couples TRBV6-5 to TRBJ2-2, with D possibly TRBD1 on 5 matching bases. The germline V gene has CDR1 MNHEY and CDR2 SVGAGI. The CDR3 loop spans 13 amino acids. V shed 2 bases and J shed 6 bases, with 7 bases lying between them. In nucleotides, the CDR3 is TGTGCCAGCAGTTACCAGGGTTCCGGGGAGCTGTTTTTT. Amino acid sequence: CASSYQGSGELFF.

The gene calls are TRBV29-1 and TRBJ2-1; D may correspond to TRBD1 or TRBD2 (5 bases each). The CDR3 covers 12 residues. Deletions cut 8 bases from V and 8 bases from J, with 16 bases between. Per germline, CDR1 SQVTM and CDR2 ANQGSEA. CDR3 nucleotide sequence: TGCAGCATCCGGATTGGGGGAGATGAGCAGTTCTTC. Amino acid sequence: CSIRIGGDEQFF.

This clonotype showed up just a few times. The V and J genes are TRBV2 and TRBJ2-1; D is perhaps TRBD1 (6 bases). Looked up from germline, CDR1 is SNHLY and CDR2 is FYNNEI. The CDR3 is 15 amino acids. Trimming took 7 bases from V and 4 from J, leaving 17 bases between them. The CDR3 nucleotides are TGTGCCAGCACCAGACCCTCGACAGGTTACAATGAGCAGTTCTTC. This codes for CASTRPSTGYNEQFF.

Only a few counts were recorded for this clonotype. The genes are TRBV4-3 and TRBJ1-2; D is possibly TRBD1 (5 bases). This CDR3 is built from 14 residues. Between the trimmed V and J ends, which lost 4 bases and 6 bases, there was a span of 15 bases. CDR1 LGHNA and CDR2 YSLEER come from the germline V gene. The CDR3 loop reads CASSLRQYSDGYTF. CDR3 nucleotides: TGCGCCAGCAGCCTCAGACAGTATTCCGATGGCTACACCTTC.

The CDR3 region has the DNA TGCAGCGTCCTGACCGGAACGGAGCTCGAGCAGTACTTC. This translates into CSVLTGTELEQYF. The V gene is TRBV29-1, the J gene TRBJ2-7; D remains unclear. CDR1 is SQVTM, CDR2 ANQGSEA, per germline. Trimming took off 6 bases at V and 6 bases at J, with 18 bases between the two ends. CDR3 size: 13 residues.

The V gene is TRBV11-2, the J gene TRBJ2-7; 8 bases line up with TRBD1. This CDR3 contains 17 residues. CDR1 and CDR2 from the germline V gene are SGHAT and FQNNGV. With V trimmed by 0 bases and J by 2 bases, 9 bases remained unmatched. CDR3 sequence (DNA): TGTGCCAGCAGCTTAGAGGGGACAGGCGTAACCACCTACGAGCAGTACTTC. Protein sequence: CASSLEGTGVTTYEQYF.

The chain has TRBV24-1 and TRBJ1-2; 7 nucleotides align to TRBD1. Germline V CDR1 and CDR2: KGHDR, SFDVKD. The CDR3 is 14 amino acids. The ends lost 3 bases at V and 6 bases at J; junction bases unmatched: 6. CDR3 DNA sequence: TGTGCCACCAGTGATAGTGGGACAGCGGATGGCTACACCTTC. It yields the protein CATSDSGTADGYTF.

This clonotype was seen only a few times. This chain joins TRBV12-3 or TRBV12-4 and TRBJ1-3, with D hard to call. CDR3 length: 16 residues. V was clipped by 4 bases and J by 1 base, with 14 bases between them. The CDR3 DNA is TGTGCCAGCAGTTCCCCGGTCACAGTTTCTGGAAACACCATATATTTT. Translating it yields CASSSPVTVSGNTIYF.

This clonotype was seen at least ten times. This chain connects TRBV5-1 to TRBJ1-1; 9 positions match TRBD1. CDR3 length: 15 amino acids. Germline assignment: CDR1 SGHRS and CDR2 YFSETQ. Losses at the gene ends were 4 bases for V and 4 bases for J; bases not matched to a gene: 8. The CDR3 spells CASSRPTGGGTEAFF. DNA for the CDR3: TGCGCCAGCAGCCGGCCGACAGGGGGTGGCACTGAAGCTTTCTTT.

The chain is built from TRBV10-3 and TRBJ1-1; TRBD1 agrees at 8 bases. Germline trimming cut 3 bases from V and 0 bases from J; bases unmatched to any gene: 12. The CDR3 is made up of 18 amino acids. Germline CDR1 is ENHRY and CDR2 is SYGVKD. The chain's CDR3 is CAISDGQGIGGMNTEAFF. The CDR3 coding sequence is TGTGCCATCAGTGACGGACAGGGAATCGGAGGGATGAACACTGAAGCTTTCTTT.

This sequence joins TRBV18 and TRBJ1-1; TRBD1 might be the D (5 bases). V was clipped by 5 bases and J by 4 bases, with 14 bases between them. CDR1 and CDR2 (germline): KGHSH, LQKENI. The CDR3 totals 14 residues. Here the CDR3 reads CASSVSTASTEAFF. CDR3 sequence (DNA): TGTGCCAGCTCAGTCTCGACAGCGAGCACTGAAGCTTTCTTT.

The chain couples TRBV10-2 to TRBJ1-2; the match to TRBD1 covers 9 bases. This CDR3 is built from 12 residues. V lost 7 bases and J lost 7; bases outside the gene matches: 4. Germline CDR1 WSHSY, CDR2 SAAADI. DNA of the CDR3: TGCGCCAGCACCGGGACAGGGCTTGGCTACACCTTC. It specifies CASTGTGLGYTF.

The chain links TRBV20-1 to TRBJ1-1; D might be TRBD1 (5 bases). CDR1 and CDR2 from the germline V gene are DFQATT and SNEGSKA (reference sequence). V lost 1 base and J 1 base, leaving 10 bases between the germline ends. CDR3 length: 14 amino acids. Here the CDR3 DNA reads TGCAGTGCTAGAGTCGGGGCAGCGAACACTGAAGCTTTCTTT. Its protein is CSARVGAANTEAFF.

This clonotype was seen only a few times. V gene TRBV20-1 combines with J gene TRBJ2-1, with D perhaps TRBD2 (6 bases). Germline V gene data show CDR1 as DFQATT and CDR2 as SNEGSKA (reference sequence). CDR3 length: 14 amino acids. Trimming took off 7 bases at V and 0 bases at J, with 13 bases between the two ends. The CDR3 sequence is CSVRRGSSYNEQFF. In DNA, the CDR3 is TGCAGTGTTCGTCGGGGGAGCTCCTACAATGAGCAGTTCTTC.

This clonotype was found a few times. This chain joins TRBV4-1 and TRBJ1-2, with 7 bases identical to TRBD1. The trim removed 1 base at V and 3 bases at J, leaving 5 bases unmatched. The CDR3 has 15 residues. Germline V gives CDR1 MGHRA, CDR2 YSYEKL. The CDR3 loop reads CASSQGDREYYGYTF. The CDR3 coding sequence is TGCGCCAGCAGCCAAGGCGACAGGGAATACTATGGCTACACCTTC.

V gene TRBV29-1 combines with J gene TRBJ2-3, with 7 bases aligning to TRBD1. Germline V gives CDR1 SQVTM, CDR2 ANQGSEA. The CDR3 spans 15 residues. After removal of 1 base from V and 1 base from J, the junction contained 5 bases not matched to a gene. The CDR3 bases are TGCAGCGTTGAAGTACTGGACAGGCGCACAGATACGCAGTATTTT. Translation: CSVEVLDRRTDTQYF.

This clonotype was recorded many times. The V call is TRBV10-2, the J call TRBJ2-7; 10 bases align to TRBD1. CDR3 length: 14 amino acids. Germline V gene sequence: CDR1 WSHSY, CDR2 SAAADI. With 4 bases clipped from V and 3 bases from J, the junction kept 3 bases outside the gene matches. CDR3 in DNA: TGCGCCAGCAGTGCCGGGACAGGGGTCTACGAGCAGTACTTC. Translated: CASSAGTGVYEQYF.

This clonotype has just a few counts. The chain employs TRBV30 and TRBJ1-1; D is undetermined. CDR1 is GTSNPN and CDR2 is SVGIG in the germline V gene (reference sequence). The CDR3 has 12 residues. The germline V and J ends were trimmed by 2 bases and 3 bases, with 7 bases remaining between them. The CDR3 sequence: CAWSLWDTEAFF. The DNA of the CDR3 is TGTGCCTGGAGTCTCTGGGACACTGAAGCTTTCTTT.